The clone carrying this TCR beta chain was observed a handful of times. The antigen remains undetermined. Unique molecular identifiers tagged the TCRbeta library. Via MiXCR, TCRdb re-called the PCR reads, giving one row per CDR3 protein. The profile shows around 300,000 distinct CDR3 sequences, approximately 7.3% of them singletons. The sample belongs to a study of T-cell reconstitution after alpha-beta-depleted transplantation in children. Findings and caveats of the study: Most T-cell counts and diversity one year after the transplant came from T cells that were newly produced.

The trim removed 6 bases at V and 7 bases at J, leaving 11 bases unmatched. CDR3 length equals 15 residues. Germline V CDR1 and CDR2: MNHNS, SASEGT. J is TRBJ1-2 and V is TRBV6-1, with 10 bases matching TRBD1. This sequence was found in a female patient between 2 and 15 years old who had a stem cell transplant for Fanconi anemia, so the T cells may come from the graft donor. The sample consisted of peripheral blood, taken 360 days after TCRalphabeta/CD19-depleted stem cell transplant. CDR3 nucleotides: TGTGCCAGCAGCCAATCCGGGACAGGGGTCGGTGGCTACACCTTC. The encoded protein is CASSQSGTGVGGYTF.